This TCR beta chain was identified during a study of T cell responses to AZD1222 COVID-19 vaccine. The method was immunoSEQ multiplex PCR; TCRdb's version includes in-frame clones alone and lacks a portion of them. In the table there are about 150,000 clones, around four fifths of which are singletons. Germline-derived CDR1 and CDR2 are MNHEY and SVGAGI. Deletions cut 7 bases from V and 5 bases from J, with 18 bases between. The CDR3 has 15 amino acids. This TCR was sampled from an adult in good health. The sequencing used peripheral blood, collected on day 0 of AZD1222 vaccination. The chain employs TRBV6-5 and TRBJ1-5; D is possibly TRBD1 (5 bases). The CDR3 here is CASTLGRTEDQPQHF. The DNA of the CDR3 is TGTGCCAGCACGTTGGGACGGACGGAAGATCAGCCCCAGCATTTT.